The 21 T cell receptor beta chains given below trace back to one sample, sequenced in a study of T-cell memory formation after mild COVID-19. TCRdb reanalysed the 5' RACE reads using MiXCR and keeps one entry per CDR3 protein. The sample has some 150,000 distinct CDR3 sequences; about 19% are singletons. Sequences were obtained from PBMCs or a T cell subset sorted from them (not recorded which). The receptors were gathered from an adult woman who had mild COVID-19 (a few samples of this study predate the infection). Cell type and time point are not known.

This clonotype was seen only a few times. The CDR3 DNA reads TGTGCCAGCAGTTTAGTAAGGGGGGCCGGGGAGCTGTTTTTT. Its translation is CASSLVRGAGELFF. The chain links TRBV12-3 or TRBV12-4 to TRBJ2-2; D might be TRBD1 or TRBD2, each matching 6 bases. V lost 1 base, J lost 6 bases, and 9 bases lay in between. The CDR3 extends over 14 amino acids.

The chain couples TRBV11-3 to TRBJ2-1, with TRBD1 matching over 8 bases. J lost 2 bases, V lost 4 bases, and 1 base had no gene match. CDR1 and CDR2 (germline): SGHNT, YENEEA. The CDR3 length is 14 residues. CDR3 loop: CASSSDRAYNEQFF. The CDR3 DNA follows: TGTGCCAGCAGCTCGGACAGGGCCTACAATGAGCAGTTCTTC. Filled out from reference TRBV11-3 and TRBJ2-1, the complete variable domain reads EAGVVQSPRYKIIEKKQPVAFWCNPISGHNTLYWYLQNLGQGPELLIRYENEEAVDDSQLPKDRFSAERLKGVDSTLKIQPAELGDSAVYLCASSSDRAYNEQFFGPGTRLTVL.

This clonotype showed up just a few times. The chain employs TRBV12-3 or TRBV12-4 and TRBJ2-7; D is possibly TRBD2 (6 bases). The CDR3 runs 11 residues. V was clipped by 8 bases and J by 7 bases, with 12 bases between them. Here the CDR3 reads CASGMAGEQYF. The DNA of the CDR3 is TGTGCCAGCGGGATGGCGGGGGAGCAGTACTTC.

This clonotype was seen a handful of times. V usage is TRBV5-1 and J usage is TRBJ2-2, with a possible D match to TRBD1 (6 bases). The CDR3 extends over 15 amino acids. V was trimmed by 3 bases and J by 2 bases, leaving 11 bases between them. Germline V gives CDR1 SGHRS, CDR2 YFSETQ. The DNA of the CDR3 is TGCGCCAGCAGCTGGGGGACACGAAACACCGGGGAGCTGTTTTTT. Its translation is CASSWGTRNTGELFF.

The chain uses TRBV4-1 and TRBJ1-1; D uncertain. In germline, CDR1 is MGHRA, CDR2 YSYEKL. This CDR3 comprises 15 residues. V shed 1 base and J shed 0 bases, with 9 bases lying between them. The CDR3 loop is CASSQAQSMNTEAFF. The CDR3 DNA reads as TGCGCCAGCAGCCAAGCCCAGAGCATGAACACTGAAGCTTTCTTT.

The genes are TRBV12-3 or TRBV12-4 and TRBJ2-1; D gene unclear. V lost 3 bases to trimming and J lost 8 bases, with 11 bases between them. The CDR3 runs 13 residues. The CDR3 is CASSFSWPYEQFF. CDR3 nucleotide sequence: TGTGCCAGCAGTTTTTCGTGGCCCTATGAGCAGTTCTTC.

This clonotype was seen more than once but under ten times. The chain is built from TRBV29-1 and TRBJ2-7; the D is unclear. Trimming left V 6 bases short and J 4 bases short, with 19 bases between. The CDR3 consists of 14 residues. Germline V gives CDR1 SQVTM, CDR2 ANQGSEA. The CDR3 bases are TGCAGCGTGGCACTGGCGCACTTCGCTTACGAGCAGTACTTC. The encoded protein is CSVALAHFAYEQYF.

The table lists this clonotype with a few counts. In nucleotides, the CDR3 is TGTGCCAGCAGCCCTAGCGGGAGCCTCGATACGCAGTATTTT. This codes for CASSPSGSLDTQYF. This rearrangement joins TRBV6-2 or TRBV6-3 to TRBJ2-3, with 10 nucleotides matching TRBD2. CDR1 is MNHEY and CDR2 is SVGEGT in the germline V gene. This CDR3 has 14 amino acids. V was pared by 6 bases and J by 6 bases, with 6 bases of the junction left unmatched.

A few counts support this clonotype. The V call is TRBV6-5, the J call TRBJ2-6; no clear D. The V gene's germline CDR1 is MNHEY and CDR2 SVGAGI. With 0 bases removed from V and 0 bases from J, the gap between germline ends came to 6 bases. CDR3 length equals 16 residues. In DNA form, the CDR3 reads TGTGCCAGCAGTTACTCGAAGAGCTCTGGGGCCAACGTCCTGACTTTC. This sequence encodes CASSYSKSSGANVLTF.

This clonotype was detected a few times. CDR3 protein: CASSVVAGVSYNEQFF. The CDR3 bases are TGTGCCAGCAGCGTAGTTGCGGGAGTTTCCTACAATGAGCAGTTCTTC. The V gene is TRBV9, the J gene TRBJ2-1, with 7 bases aligning to TRBD2. The V gene end was trimmed by 0 bases and the J gene end by 1 base; junction bases not matched to a gene: 4. Germline CDR1 and CDR2: SGDLS and YYNGEE. There are 16 residues in the CDR3.

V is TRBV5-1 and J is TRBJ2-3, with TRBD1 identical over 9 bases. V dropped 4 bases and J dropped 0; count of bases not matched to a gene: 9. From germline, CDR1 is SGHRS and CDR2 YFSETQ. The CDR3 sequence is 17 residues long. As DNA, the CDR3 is TGCGCCAGCAGCCCTGGACAGGGGATAACTAGCACAGATACGCAGTATTTT. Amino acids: CASSPGQGITSTDTQYF.

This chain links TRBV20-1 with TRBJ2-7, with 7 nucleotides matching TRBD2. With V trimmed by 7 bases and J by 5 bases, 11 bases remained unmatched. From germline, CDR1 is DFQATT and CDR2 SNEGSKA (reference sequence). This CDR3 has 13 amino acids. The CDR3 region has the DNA TGCAGTGGAGCCAGAGGACTAGAAGACGAGCAGTACTTC. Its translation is CSGARGLEDEQYF.

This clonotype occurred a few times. The CDR3 loop is CARRSRLSGNTIYF. CDR3 coding DNA: TGCGCGCGGCGTAGCAGACTCTCTGGAAACACCATATATTTT. The chain couples TRBV20-1 to TRBJ1-3; D is uncertain. The CDR3 length is 14 residues. Germline V lookup: CDR1 DFQATT, CDR2 SNEGSKA (reference sequence).

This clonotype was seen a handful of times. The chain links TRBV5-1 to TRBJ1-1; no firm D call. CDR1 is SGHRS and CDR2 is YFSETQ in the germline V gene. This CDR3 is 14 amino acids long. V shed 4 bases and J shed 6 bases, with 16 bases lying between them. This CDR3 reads CASSERGSQPEAFF. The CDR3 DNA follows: TGCGCCAGCAGCGAACGGGGATCCCAGCCTGAAGCTTTCTTT.

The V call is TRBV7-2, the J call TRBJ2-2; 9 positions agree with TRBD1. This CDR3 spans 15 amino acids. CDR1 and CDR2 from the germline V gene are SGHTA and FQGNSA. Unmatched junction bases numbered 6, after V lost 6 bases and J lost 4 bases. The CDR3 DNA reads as TGTGCCAGCAGGGGACCGACAGGGGGCACCGGGGAGCTGTTTTTT. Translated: CASRGPTGGTGELFF.

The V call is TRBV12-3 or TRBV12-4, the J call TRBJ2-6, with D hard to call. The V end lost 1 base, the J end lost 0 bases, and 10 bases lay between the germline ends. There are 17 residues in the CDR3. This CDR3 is CASSLGAGYSGANVLTF. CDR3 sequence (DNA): TGTGCCAGCAGTTTAGGGGCCGGTTACTCTGGGGCCAACGTCCTGACTTTC.

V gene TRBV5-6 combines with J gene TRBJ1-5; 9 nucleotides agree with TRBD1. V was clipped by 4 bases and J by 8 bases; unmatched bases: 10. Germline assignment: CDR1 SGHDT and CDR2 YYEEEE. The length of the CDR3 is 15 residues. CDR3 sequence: CASSRRDRDRKPQHF. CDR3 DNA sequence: TGTGCCAGCAGCAGAAGGGACAGGGATAGGAAGCCCCAGCATTTT. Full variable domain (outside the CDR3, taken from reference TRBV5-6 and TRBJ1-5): DAGVTQSPTHLIKTRGQQVTLRCSPKSGHDTVSWYQQALGQGPQFIFQYYEEEERQRGNFPDRFSGHQFPNYSSELNVNALLLGDSALYLCASSRRDRDRKPQHFGDGTRLSIL.

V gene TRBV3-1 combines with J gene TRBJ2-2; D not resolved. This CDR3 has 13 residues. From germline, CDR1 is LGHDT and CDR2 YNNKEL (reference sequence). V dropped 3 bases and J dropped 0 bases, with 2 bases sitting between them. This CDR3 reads CASSQTNTGELFF. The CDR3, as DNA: TGTGCCAGCAGCCAGACGAACACCGGGGAGCTGTTTTTT. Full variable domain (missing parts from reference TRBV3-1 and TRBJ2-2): DTAVSQTPKYLVTQMGNDKSIKCEQNLGHDTMYWYKQDSKKFLKIMFSYNNKELIINETVPNRFSPKSPDKAHLNLHINSLELGDSAVYFCASSQTNTGELFFGEGSRLTVL.

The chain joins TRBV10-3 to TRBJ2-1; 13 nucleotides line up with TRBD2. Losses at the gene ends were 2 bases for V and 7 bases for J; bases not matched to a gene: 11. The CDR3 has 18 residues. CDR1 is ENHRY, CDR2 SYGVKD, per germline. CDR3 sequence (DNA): TGTGCCATCAGTGAGGGAGAACTAGCGGGAGGGCCGAATAATGAGCAGTTCTTC. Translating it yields CAISEGELAGGPNNEQFF.

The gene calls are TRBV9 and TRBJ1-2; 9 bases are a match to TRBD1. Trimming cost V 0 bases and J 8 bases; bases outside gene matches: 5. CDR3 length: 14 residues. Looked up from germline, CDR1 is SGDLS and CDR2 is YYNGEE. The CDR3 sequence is CASSVATGGYGYTF. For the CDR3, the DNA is TGTGCCAGCAGCGTAGCTACAGGGGGCTACGGCTACACCTTC.

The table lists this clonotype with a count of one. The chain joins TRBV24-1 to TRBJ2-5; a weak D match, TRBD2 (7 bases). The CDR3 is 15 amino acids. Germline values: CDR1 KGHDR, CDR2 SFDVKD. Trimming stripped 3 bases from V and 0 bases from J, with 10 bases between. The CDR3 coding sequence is TGTGCCACCAGTGATGGGGGGGCCTACCAAGAGACCCAGTACTTC. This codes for CATSDGGAYQETQYF.